This T cell receptor beta chain was recorded in a study of T cells in women clearing cervical HPV infection. Study-wide background: Controls were women whose single incident HPV16 infection cleared within 12 months without precancer or cancer. For cases, blood was sampled a median around 150 days after lesion detection, interquartile range roughly 90 to 230 days.

As for this clone: Read data end 3 residues before the CDR3 end; the end is taken from the germline J gene.

Repertoires were generated with immunoSEQ multiplex PCR, while TCRdb's copy carries only in-frame clones and drops some. The sample has tens of thousands of clones. CDR3 length: 14 amino acids. Germline V gene lookup returns CDR1 KGHSH and CDR2 LQKENI. Unmatched junction bases numbered 4, after V lost 2 bases and J lost 7 bases. Input material: blood buffy coat. The receptor was derived from a woman between 18 and 75 years old with a cervical HPV16 infection that either progressed to CIN3+ or cleared (not recorded which). The V gene is TRBV18, the J gene TRBJ1-4, with 7 bases aligning to TRBD1. This CDR3 is CASSPSRQGEKLFF. The sequenced CDR3 bases are TGTGCCAGCTCACCATCCCGACAGGGTGAAAAA. Variable domain in full (rest from reference TRBV18 and TRBJ1-4): NAGVMQNPRHLVRRRGQEARLRCSPMKGHSHVYWYRQLPEEGLKFMVYLQKENIIDESGMPKERFSAEFPKEGPSILRIQQVVRGDSAAYFCASSPSRQGEKLFFGSGTQLSVL.